This T cell receptor (beta chain) stems from a study of cytomegalovirus exposure and HLA in healthy donors. About the study: Unique TCRs numbering some 93 million, obtained from HLA-typed donors, made up an early data release. Findings and caveats of the study: As a later analysis showed, a missense DCLRE1C variant was linked to trimming of TCR beta V- and J-genes. Among the CMV-associated chains, a few were confirmed in vitro as specific for CMV antigens.

Researchers ran the PCR with 60 Vbeta and 13 Jbeta primers. Measured with immunoSEQ multiplex PCR; TCRdb has only the in-frame clones, and not every one. The sample lists under 150,000 clones, 80% to 90% occurring once. This clone appeared a single time. The antigen is unknown. The sequence came from a woman between 40 and 55 years old in good health and CMV-seropositive. The material sequenced was PBMCs.

The CDR3 here is CASSEGQEGFQYF. The CDR3 DNA sequence: TGTGCCAGCAGTGAGGGACAGGAGGGCTTCCAGTACTTC. The rearrangement joins TRBV25-1 to TRBJ2-5, with 8 bases aligning to TRBD1. This CDR3 is 13 amino acids long. Per the germline V gene, CDR1 is MGHDK and CDR2 is SYGVNS. V lost 3 bases, J lost 10 bases, and 7 bases stayed unmatched.